Listed below are T cell receptor beta chains from one sample, sequenced in a study of blood T cells in healthy people across ages. TCRdb re-derived calls from the 5' RACE reads in MiXCR, one entry per CDR3 protein. Seen here are over 1,200,000 distinct CDR3 sequences, almost 60% observed once, and the top ten hold over 5%. The sample was blood. The receptor set was obtained from a man aged 18 to 30 in good health. CDR3s include the opening cysteine and the closing phenylalanine or tryptophan. D genes are given only for firm matches. Clone size appears in some rows only: once, few, many, or a class for an expanded clone.

CDR3 DNA: TGCGCCAGCAGCTTGGACCGGGGGGCTAGCTCCTACAATGAGCAGTTCTTT
CDR3 protein: CASSLDRGASSYNEQFF
V gene: TRBV5-1
J gene: TRBJ2-1
clone size: NA
D gene: NA

CDR3 DNA: TGCGCCAGCACCGAGGCTAGCGGGACGGGAAATACGCAGTATTTT
CDR3 protein: CASTEASGTGNTQYF
V gene: TRBV5-1
J gene: TRBJ2-3
clone size: NA
D gene: TRBD2

CDR3 DNA: TGTGCCAGCAGTTTAGGTGGGGGGCCGCCTAGGGAGCAGTTCTTC
CDR3 protein: CASSLGGGPPREQFF
V gene: TRBV12-3/TRBV12-4
J gene: TRBJ2-1
clone size: few
D gene: NA

CDR3 DNA: TGTGCCAGCAGCCAAGTTTACGGACGAGATTCACCCCTCCACTTT
CDR3 protein: CASSQVYGRDSPLHF
V gene: TRBV3-1
J gene: TRBJ1-6
clone size: NA
D gene: NA

CDR3 DNA: TGCAGCGTTGAAGGGGTTCAGGGGGAGAGGACCGGGGAGCTGTTTTTT
CDR3 protein: CSVEGVQGERTGELFF
V gene: TRBV29-1
J gene: TRBJ2-2
clone size: NA
D gene: TRBD1

CDR3 DNA: TGCAGTGCTCAACGACCAGCGGGGGGGTCCGAGCAGTACTTC
CDR3 protein: CSAQRPAGGSEQYF
V gene: TRBV20-1
J gene: TRBJ2-7
clone size: NA
D gene: TRBD2

CDR3 DNA: TGTGCCAGCAGTGAGCAAACAGGGTTGAATGAGCAGTTCTTC
CDR3 protein: CASSEQTGLNEQFF
V gene: TRBV25-1
J gene: TRBJ2-1
clone size: few
D gene: NA

CDR3 DNA: TGTGCCGCCAATTCCGGGACAGGGATCTACGAGCAGTACTTC
CDR3 protein: CAANSGTGIYEQYF
V gene: TRBV10-3
J gene: TRBJ2-7
clone size: few
D gene: TRBD1

CDR3 DNA: TGTGCCAGCAGCTCGGACTACCCAAGCTCCTACAATGAGCAGTTCTTC
CDR3 protein: CASSSDYPSSYNEQFF
V gene: TRBV7-6
J gene: TRBJ2-1
clone size: NA
D gene: NA

CDR3 DNA: TGTGCCAGCAGCGAGCGGGCGACCCTCTACAATGAGCAGTTCTTC
CDR3 protein: CASSERATLYNEQFF
V gene: TRBV4-2
J gene: TRBJ2-1
clone size: NA
D gene: NA

CDR3 DNA: TGTGCCAGCAGCCAAGATTCCGGGATTAACTATGGCTACACCTTC
CDR3 protein: CASSQDSGINYGYTF
V gene: TRBV4-2
J gene: TRBJ1-2
clone size: NA
D gene: NA

CDR3 DNA: TGCAGTGCGGAAACCGGGACCCTCGGGTCACCCCTCCACTTT
CDR3 protein: CSAETGTLGSPLHF
V gene: TRBV20-1
J gene: TRBJ1-6
clone size: NA
D gene: NA

CDR3 DNA: TGCAGTGCTAGAGATCCATCTTCCAGGGGCGATATCTCTGGGGCCAACGTCCTGACTTTC
CDR3 protein: CSARDPSSRGDISGANVLTF
V gene: TRBV20-1
J gene: TRBJ2-6
clone size: NA
D gene: NA

CDR3 DNA: TGTGCCAGCAGCTTAGCCCCAAGGTCAGTCTCCTACAAGCAGTACTTC
CDR3 protein: CASSLAPRSVSYKQYF
V gene: TRBV7-2
J gene: TRBJ2-4
clone size: NA
D gene: NA

CDR3 DNA: TGCGCCAGCAGCCAAGAAGCGTCATGGGAGACCCAGTACTTC
CDR3 protein: CASSQEASWETQYF
V gene: TRBV4-1
J gene: TRBJ2-5
clone size: NA
D gene: NA

CDR3 DNA: TGTGTCAGCAGCCATCCCCGGGGGGAGGAAAGAGAGGGCTACACCTTC
CDR3 protein: CVSSHPRGEEREGYTF
V gene: TRBV4-2
J gene: TRBJ1-2
clone size: NA
D gene: NA

CDR3 DNA: TGTGCCAGCAGCAAAGGCTGGACTAGCGGGGACTACAATGAGCAGTTCTTC
CDR3 protein: CASSKGWTSGDYNEQFF
V gene: TRBV21-1
J gene: TRBJ2-1
clone size: few
D gene: NA

CDR3 DNA: TGCAGCGTTGCCCGTGCGGACAGGGAGGGCGAGCAGTACTTC
CDR3 protein: CSVARADREGEQYF
V gene: TRBV29-1
J gene: TRBJ2-7
clone size: NA
D gene: NA

CDR3 DNA: TGTGCCAGCAGGACACTGGGGAGTAGCACGGGGACCCAGTACTTC
CDR3 protein: CASRTLGSSTGTQYF
V gene: TRBV7-2
J gene: TRBJ2-5
clone size: few
D gene: NA

CDR3 DNA: TGTGCCACCGGGAGGGGGGACACTGAAGCTTTCTTT
CDR3 protein: CATGRGDTEAFF
V gene: TRBV6-5
J gene: TRBJ1-1
clone size: NA
D gene: NA

CDR3 DNA: TGTGCCATCAGTGAGTCGGCGTCAGCGCGTGAAAAACTGTTTTTT
CDR3 protein: CAISESASAREKLFF
V gene: TRBV10-3
J gene: TRBJ1-4
clone size: NA
D gene: NA

CDR3 DNA: TGTGCCAGCAGCCCCGGACTCTTCTTTTCCTCCTACAATGAGCAGTTCTTC
CDR3 protein: CASSPGLFFSSYNEQFF
V gene: TRBV12-3/TRBV12-4
J gene: TRBJ2-1
clone size: few
D gene: NA

CDR3 DNA: TGCGCCAGCAGCCAGGTGGGACAGGGCCTCTTGAACACTGAAGCTTTCTTT
CDR3 protein: CASSQVGQGLLNTEAFF
V gene: TRBV5-1
J gene: TRBJ1-1
clone size: NA
D gene: TRBD1

CDR3 DNA: TGTGCCAGCAGCCAAGATCAGGGGGCCAGTGGTTCACCCCTCCACTTT
CDR3 protein: CASSQDQGASGSPLHF
V gene: TRBV14
J gene: TRBJ1-6
clone size: NA
D gene: TRBD1

CDR3 DNA: TGCAGTGCTATTACCTGGGGGGACATTCAGTACTTC
CDR3 protein: CSAITWGDIQYF
V gene: TRBV20-1
J gene: TRBJ2-4
clone size: few
D gene: NA

CDR3 DNA: TGCAGTGCTAACAGCCGTGAAGCTTTCTTT
CDR3 protein: CSANSREAFF
V gene: TRBV20-1
J gene: TRBJ1-1
clone size: NA
D gene: NA

CDR3 DNA: TGTGCCAGCAGCGTGGTACCTGACCCCTACGAGCAGTACTTC
CDR3 protein: CASSVVPDPYEQYF
V gene: TRBV9
J gene: TRBJ2-7
clone size: NA
D gene: NA

CDR3 DNA: TGTGCCAGCAGCTGGGGGTCGAGAACAGGGAGCCCCTACGAGCAGTACTTC
CDR3 protein: CASSWGSRTGSPYEQYF
V gene: TRBV5-6
J gene: TRBJ2-7
clone size: NA
D gene: NA

CDR3 DNA: TGTGCCAGCAGTTTCCGTAGACAGGTCCCTCCCTACGAGCAGTACTTC
CDR3 protein: CASSFRRQVPPYEQYF
V gene: TRBV28
J gene: TRBJ2-7
clone size: NA
D gene: NA

CDR3 DNA: TGTGCCAGCAGCCAAGAAATACTTAATGAGCAGTTCTTC
CDR3 protein: CASSQEILNEQFF
V gene: TRBV14
J gene: TRBJ2-1
clone size: few
D gene: NA

CDR3 DNA: TGTGCCAGCAGCCCCCCTAGCGGGGTGACTCGGGACGAGCAGTACTTC
CDR3 protein: CASSPPSGVTRDEQYF
V gene: TRBV28
J gene: TRBJ2-7
clone size: NA
D gene: TRBD2

CDR3 DNA: TGTGCCATCAGTACTCAACAGGGGAGCAATCAGCCCCAGCATTTT
CDR3 protein: CAISTQQGSNQPQHF
V gene: TRBV10-3
J gene: TRBJ1-5
clone size: few
D gene: TRBD1

CDR3 DNA: TGTGCCAGCAGCTCTACCGGGACTAGCGGGGGCCTAAGCTCCTACGAGCAGTACTTC
CDR3 protein: CASSSTGTSGGLSSYEQYF
V gene: TRBV10-3
J gene: TRBJ2-7
clone size: once
D gene: TRBD2

CDR3 DNA: TGCAGCGTTTCCGGACGAGGGGATGGCTACACCTTC
CDR3 protein: CSVSGRGDGYTF
V gene: TRBV29-1
J gene: TRBJ1-2
clone size: few
D gene: NA

CDR3 DNA: TGTGCCAGCAGCTATACCGGGACGGCGGATAATTCACCCCTCCACTTT
CDR3 protein: CASSYTGTADNSPLHF
V gene: TRBV5-6
J gene: TRBJ1-6
clone size: NA
D gene: NA

CDR3 DNA: TGTGCCAGCACCCCAGGCCCTAGCAGAGAGACCCAGTACTTC
CDR3 protein: CASTPGPSRETQYF
V gene: TRBV3-1
J gene: TRBJ2-5
clone size: NA
D gene: NA